This T cell receptor (beta chain) was sequenced in a study of blood T cell repertoires in COVID-19 (dated by TCRdb to the early 2020s). In the study overall: Samples covering the acute and convalescent phases of COVID-19 were provided by collaborators in the United States, Italy and Spain. The prospective study material was composed of cDNA or gDNA derived from T cells, B-cell-depleted T cells, or PBMCs. The dataset comprised deeply sampled blood TCRbeta repertoires from subjects exposed to, actively infected with, or recovered from COVID-19. A freely available public database, intended as a resource for researchers studying the immune response to SARS-CoV-2, is where the repertoires were released. The samples were drawn from two sources: the first 160 participants of the ongoing ImmuneRACE study, and 950 to 1,500 subjects contributed by 6 global collaborators. Nearly every sample came with metadata listing a de-identified subject ID, COVID-19 status, age in years and sex. Where available, HLA class I and class II types were taken from metadata supplied by the sample provider and were not determined by assay-based typing.

V is shortened by 2 bases, J by 0 bases, and the region joining them spans 8 bases. The CDR3 sequence holds 14 residues, the cysteine and phenylalanine included. Just CDR3 DNA is preserved here, 42 bases in frame from base 1. Looking up the germline V gene yields CDR1 MNHEY and CDR2 SVGAGI. This clone has only one observation. The antigen this receptor binds is unknown. Per-nucleotide qualities are absent, and no much larger clonotype sits a single base away. Within the sample, other DNA sequences also encode this same CDR3. The full study reports these points: The quantity of clinical and demographic metadata differed by source and by participant and was supplied without curation.

A second Seattle source provided samples from volunteer blood donors who had recovered from COVID-19. Whole blood was collected in K2EDTA tubes by collaborating institutions according to the institutions' own protocols. Collaborator samples were shipped for TCRbeta analysis as frozen whole blood, isolated PBMCs, or DNA extracted from either sample type. TCRbeta CDR3 regions were amplified from genomic DNA by means of the immunoSEQ Assay, a bias-controlled multiplex PCR. Regarding the original processing steps: Nucleated cell counts per sample were estimated from amplification of reference gene primers within the assay. To quantify the absolute abundance of each unique TCRbeta CDR3 rearrangement, sequence reads were collapsed and filtered. Productive Simpson clonality was computed per sample as the square root of Simpson's diversity index over productive rearrangements. As stored in TCRdb, this immuneACCESS dataset retains in-frame rearrangements with V and J assigned. A fraction of the clones does not appear; measured against another copy, unresolved V genes explain less than half of the discrepancy, and the remainder lacks a known reason. The DNA gave D and trimming, while V, J and clone size come from that table. The sample has 150,000 to 200,000 clones on record, roughly nine tenths of them singletons. The ten largest clones take up under 2% of the sample.

The rearrangement combines TRBV6-5 with TRBJ2-7, with no reliable assignment of the D segment. The sample taken for sequencing was peripheral blood. The receptor's source is a man between 18 and 35 years old who had recovered from COVID-19. The DNA sequence reads TGTGCCAGCAGTTACCGCGGAAGCTCCTACGAGCAGTACTTC. Translated, it gives CASSYRGSSYEQYF.